A selection of T cell receptor beta chains follows, all from one sample in a study of shared clonotypes between healthy human individuals. Some clones are missing from TCRdb's copy, which holds only in-frame ones; the method was immunoSEQ multiplex PCR. Of over a million clones in the sample, around 97% are singletons; the top ten hold over 1%. Sequencing was performed on naive CD4+ T cells sorted from blood. The source is a man in his thirties or forties in good health. CDR3s include the opening cysteine and the closing phenylalanine or tryptophan. D genes are given only for firm matches. Size values are once, few and many counts, or a class for expanded clones, and some rows have none.

d_call	v_call	j_call	clone_size	cdr3_aa	cdr3_nt
NA	TRBV6-4	TRBJ2-3	NA	CASSLLASSTDTQYF	TGTGCCAGCAGTCTACTAGCCTCTAGCACAGATACGCAGTATTTT
NA	TRBV14	TRBJ2-1	NA	CASNKGGSYNEQFF	TGTGCCAGCAATAAGGGAGGTTCCTACAATGAGCAGTTCTTC
NA	TRBV11-3	TRBJ2-1	NA	CASSRSGTIYNEQFF	TGTGCCAGCAGCCGAAGCGGAACTATTTACAATGAGCAGTTCTTC
NA	TRBV9	TRBJ1-2	NA	CASSGRLIGYTF	TGTGCCAGCAGCGGAAGACTGATCGGCTACACCTTC
NA	TRBV2	TRBJ2-7	NA	CASSATLSEWGEQYF	TGTGCCAGCAGTGCGACGCTATCCGAGTGGGGCGAGCAGTACTTC
NA	TRBV29-1	TRBJ2-5	NA	CSVGLPGVETQYF	TGCAGCGTGGGACTTCCAGGGGTGGAGACCCAGTACTTC
NA	TRBV9	TRBJ2-1	once	CASRPLGPYNEQFF	TGTGCCAGCAGACCACTAGGGCCCTATAATGAGCAGTTCTTC
TRBD1	TRBV18	TRBJ1-4	NA	CASSVDRANEKLFF	TGTGCCAGCTCAGTGGACAGGGCTAATGAAAAACTGTTTTTT
NA	TRBV4-1	TRBJ2-1	NA	CASSQGITGVDNEQFF	TGCGCCAGCAGCCAAGGAATAACGGGAGTCGACAATGAGCAGTTCTTC
NA	TRBV28	TRBJ2-1	NA	CASGTSYNEQFF	TGTGCCAGCGGGACCTCCTACAATGAGCAGTTCTTC
NA	TRBV2	TRBJ2-1	NA	CASSPDPPTLGFF	TGTGCCAGCAGCCCGGACCCTCCAACGCTGGGGTTCTTC
NA	TRBV9	TRBJ2-2	NA	CASSDPRVQYTGELFF	TGTGCCAGCAGCGACCCCAGGGTTCAATACACCGGGGAGCTGTTTTTT
NA	TRBV9	TRBJ2-7	NA	CASSVEQGAYEQYF	TGTGCCAGCAGCGTAGAACAGGGAGCCTACGAGCAGTACTTC
TRBD1	TRBV5-8	TRBJ2-5	NA	CASSFSTGGAGETQYF	TGTGCCAGCAGCTTTTCGACAGGGGGCGCCGGGGAGACCCAGTACTTC
TRBD1	TRBV19	TRBJ1-5	NA	CATRQGLDQPQHF	TGTGCCACCCGACAGGGTCTTGATCAGCCCCAGCATTTT
TRBD2	TRBV28	TRBJ2-3	NA	CASSLPPRTSGSVPHFTDTQYF	TGTGCCAGCAGTCTCCCACCGCGGACTAGCGGAAGCGTACCCCATTTCACAGATACGCAGTATTTT
NA	TRBV5-6	TRBJ2-7	NA	CASSFRPTLTYEQYF	TGTGCCAGCAGCTTCAGACCAACCCTCACCTACGAGCAGTACTTC
TRBD1	TRBV7-2	TRBJ2-7	NA	CASSLAGGSSEQYF	TGTGCCAGCAGCTTAGCAGGGGGCAGTAGCGAGCAGTACTTC
TRBD2	TRBV9	TRBJ2-1	NA	CASSVLAGVYNEQFF	TGTGCCAGCAGCGTCCTAGCGGGAGTTTACAATGAGCAGTTCTTC
NA	TRBV2	TRBJ2-1	NA	CASRVGVEQFF	TGTGCCAGCAGAGTCGGTGTTGAGCAGTTCTTC
NA	TRBV11-2	TRBJ2-3	NA	CATRFVGATQYF	TGTGCCACCAGATTTGTGGGAGCGACGCAGTATTTT
TRBD2	TRBV28	TRBJ2-1	NA	CASRPLAGASNEQFF	TGTGCCAGCAGGCCGCTAGCGGGAGCGAGCAATGAGCAGTTCTTC
TRBD2	TRBV18	TRBJ2-7	NA	CASSPPGTSRIVPYF	TGTGCCAGCTCACCACCGGGGACTAGCAGGATTGTTCCGTACTTC
NA	TRBV28	TRBJ2-6	NA	CASLSAGVGNVLTF	TGTGCCAGCCTATCAGCCGGAGTCGGCAACGTCCTGACTTTC
NA	TRBV27	TRBJ2-5	NA	CASQSDFMAETQYF	TGTGCCAGCCAATCCGACTTTATGGCGGAGACCCAGTACTTC
NA	TRBV28	TRBJ2-1	NA	CASSWGSPYNEQFF	TGTGCCAGCAGTTGGGGTAGCCCCTACAATGAGCAGTTCTTC
NA	TRBV5-1	TRBJ2-7	NA	CASSFDVSSYEQYF	TGCGCCAGCAGCTTCGACGTTAGCTCCTACGAGCAGTACTTC
NA	TRBV19	TRBJ2-2	NA	CASSIRGSGELFF	TGTGCCAGTAGTATCCGGGGTTCCGGGGAGCTGTTTTTT
TRBD1	TRBV9	TRBJ2-5	NA	CASSVAATGVGETQYF	TGTGCCAGCAGCGTAGCGGCAACAGGGGTGGGCGAGACCCAGTACTTC
NA	TRBV18	TRBJ2-7	NA	CASSPGSSYEQYF	TGTGCCAGCTCACCCGGCAGCTCCTACGAGCAGTACTTC
NA	TRBV28	TRBJ2-1	NA	CASRTGKRSSYNEQFF	TGTGCCAGCAGGACCGGGAAGCGTAGCTCCTACAATGAGCAGTTCTTC
NA	TRBV28	TRBJ1-5	NA	CASTATSNQPQHF	TGTGCCAGCACGGCCACTAGCAATCAGCCCCAGCATTTT
NA	TRBV13	TRBJ2-1	NA	CASSLIVGEQFF	TGTGCCAGCAGCCTCATTGTGGGCGAGCAGTTCTTC
NA	TRBV10-2	TRBJ1-5	NA	CASRGLGGNQPQHF	TGCGCCAGCAGAGGTCTGGGAGGCAATCAGCCCCAGCATTTT
NA	TRBV6-5	TRBJ2-7	NA	CASSPHISYEQYF	TGTGCCAGCAGTCCTCACATCTCCTACGAGCAGTACTTC
NA	TRBV6-5	TRBJ2-7	NA	CASRRDGRPGYEQYF	TGTGCCAGCCGACGCGACGGCCGACCGGGCTACGAGCAGTACTTC
NA	TRBV7-3	TRBJ2-7	NA	CASSLQDLIFYEQYF	TGTGCCAGCAGCTTACAGGATCTCATATTCTACGAGCAGTACTTC
NA	TRBV5-1	TRBJ1-3	NA	CASSPGAWSGNTIYF	TGCGCCAGCAGCCCAGGGGCCTGGTCTGGAAACACCATATATTTT
NA	TRBV7-3	TRBJ1-2	NA	CASSLNPAGQGLGYTF	TGTGCCAGCAGCTTAAACCCTGCGGGGCAGGGCTTGGGCTACACCTTC
TRBD2	TRBV27	TRBJ2-7	NA	CASSFLAGDGEQYF	TGTGCCAGCAGTTTTCTAGCGGGAGATGGCGAGCAGTACTTC
TRBD2	TRBV15	TRBJ2-2	NA	CATSFGGRGTGELFF	TGTGCCACCAGCTTCGGCGGGAGGGGCACCGGGGAGCTGTTTTTT
TRBD1	TRBV5-4	TRBJ1-4	NA	CASSQTGGLTNEKLFF	TGTGCCAGCAGCCAAACAGGGGGGCTAACTAATGAAAAACTGTTTTTT
TRBD1	TRBV18	TRBJ1-2	NA	CASSPRQGGYTF	TGTGCCAGCTCACCGAGACAGGGCGGCTACACCTTC
NA	TRBV4-1	TRBJ2-2	NA	CASSQDQNSNTGELFF	TGCGCCAGCAGCCAAGACCAGAACAGTAACACCGGGGAGCTGTTTTTT